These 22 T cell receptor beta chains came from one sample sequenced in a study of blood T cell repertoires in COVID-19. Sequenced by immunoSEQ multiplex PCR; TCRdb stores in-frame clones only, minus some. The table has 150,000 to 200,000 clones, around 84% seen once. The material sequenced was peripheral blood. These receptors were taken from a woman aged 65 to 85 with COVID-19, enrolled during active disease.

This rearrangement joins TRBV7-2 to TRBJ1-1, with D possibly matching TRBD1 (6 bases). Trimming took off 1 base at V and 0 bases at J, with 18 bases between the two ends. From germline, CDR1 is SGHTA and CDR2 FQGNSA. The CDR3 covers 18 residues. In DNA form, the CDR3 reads TGTGCCAGCAGCTTAGGTTGGTTTGGACAGCCTTTGAACACTGAAGCTTTCTTT. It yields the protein CASSLGWFGQPLNTEAFF.

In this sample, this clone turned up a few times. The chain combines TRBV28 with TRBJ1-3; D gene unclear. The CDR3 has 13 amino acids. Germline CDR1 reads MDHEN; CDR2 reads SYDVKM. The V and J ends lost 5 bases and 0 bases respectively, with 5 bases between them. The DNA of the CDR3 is TGTGCCAGCAGTGATAGCTCTGGAAACACCATATATTTT. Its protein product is CASSDSSGNTIYF.

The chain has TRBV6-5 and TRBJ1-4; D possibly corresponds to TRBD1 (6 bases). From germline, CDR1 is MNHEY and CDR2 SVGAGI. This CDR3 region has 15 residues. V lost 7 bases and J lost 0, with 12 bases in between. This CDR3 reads CASIWTVATNEKLFF. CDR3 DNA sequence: TGTGCCAGCATCTGGACAGTTGCAACTAATGAAAAACTGTTTTTT.

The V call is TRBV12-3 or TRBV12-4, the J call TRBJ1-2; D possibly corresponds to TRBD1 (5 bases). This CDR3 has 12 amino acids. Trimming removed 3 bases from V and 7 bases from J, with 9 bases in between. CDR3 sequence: CASSLDGGGYTF. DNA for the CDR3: TGTGCCAGCAGTTTGGACGGGGGTGGCTACACCTTC.

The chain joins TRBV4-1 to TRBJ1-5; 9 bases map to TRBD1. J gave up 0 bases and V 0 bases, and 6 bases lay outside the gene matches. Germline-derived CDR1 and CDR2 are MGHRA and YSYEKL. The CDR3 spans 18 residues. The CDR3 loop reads CASSQDTGGTHSNQPQHF. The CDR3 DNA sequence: TGCGCCAGCAGCCAAGATACAGGGGGCACCCATAGCAATCAGCCCCAGCATTTT.

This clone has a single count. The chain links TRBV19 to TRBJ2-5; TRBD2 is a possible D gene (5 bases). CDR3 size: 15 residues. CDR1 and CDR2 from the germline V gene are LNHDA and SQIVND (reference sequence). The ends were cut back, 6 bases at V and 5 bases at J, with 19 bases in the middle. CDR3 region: CASSFRRAPGETQYF. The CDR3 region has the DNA TGTGCCAGTAGCTTCCGCCGGGCCCCGGGGGAGACCCAGTACTTC. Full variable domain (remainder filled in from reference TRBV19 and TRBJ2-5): DGGITQSPKYLFRKEGQNVTLSCEQNLNHDAMYWYRQDPGQGLRLIYYSQIVNDFQKGDIAEGYSVSREKKESFPLTVTSAQKNPTAFYLCASSFRRAPGETQYFGPGTRLLVL.

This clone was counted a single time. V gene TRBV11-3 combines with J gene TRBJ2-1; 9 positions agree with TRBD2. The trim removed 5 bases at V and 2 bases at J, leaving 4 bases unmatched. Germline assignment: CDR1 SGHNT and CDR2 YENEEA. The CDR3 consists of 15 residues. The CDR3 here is CASSLGLATYNEQFF. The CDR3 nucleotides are TGTGCCAGCAGCCTGGGACTAGCCACCTACAATGAGCAGTTCTTC.

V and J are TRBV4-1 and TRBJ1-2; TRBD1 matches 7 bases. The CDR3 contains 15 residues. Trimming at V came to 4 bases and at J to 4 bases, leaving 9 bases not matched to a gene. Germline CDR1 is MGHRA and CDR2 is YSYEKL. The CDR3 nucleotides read TGCGCCAGCAGCCCCACGGGACAGATTCTCTATGGCTACACCTTC. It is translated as CASSPTGQILYGYTF.

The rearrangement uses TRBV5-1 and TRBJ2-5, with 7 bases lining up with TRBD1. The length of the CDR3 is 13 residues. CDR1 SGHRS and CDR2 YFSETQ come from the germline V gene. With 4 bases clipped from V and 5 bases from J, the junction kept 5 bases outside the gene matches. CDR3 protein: CASSTPRGETQYF. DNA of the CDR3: TGCGCCAGCAGCACCCCCAGGGGGGAGACCCAGTACTTC.

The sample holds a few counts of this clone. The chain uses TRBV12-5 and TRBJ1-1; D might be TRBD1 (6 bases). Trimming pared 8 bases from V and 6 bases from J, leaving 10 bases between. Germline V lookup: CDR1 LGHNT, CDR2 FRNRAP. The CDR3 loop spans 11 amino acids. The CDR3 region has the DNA TGTGCTAGTAGGGGGACCGCTGAAGCTTTCTTT. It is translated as CASRGTAEAFF.

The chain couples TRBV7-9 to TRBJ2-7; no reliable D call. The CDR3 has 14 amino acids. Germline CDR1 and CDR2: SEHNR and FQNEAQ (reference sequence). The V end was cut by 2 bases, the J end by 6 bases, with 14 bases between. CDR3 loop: CASSLPVSRREQYF. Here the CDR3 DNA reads TGTGCCAGCAGCTTACCGGTTTCGCGTCGCGAGCAGTACTTC.

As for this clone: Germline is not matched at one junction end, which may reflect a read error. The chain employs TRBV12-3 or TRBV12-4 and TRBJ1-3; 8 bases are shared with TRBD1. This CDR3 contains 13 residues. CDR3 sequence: CASSPRDRTKFHF. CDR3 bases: TGTGCCAGCAGCCCCCGGGACAGGACCAAATTTCATTTT.

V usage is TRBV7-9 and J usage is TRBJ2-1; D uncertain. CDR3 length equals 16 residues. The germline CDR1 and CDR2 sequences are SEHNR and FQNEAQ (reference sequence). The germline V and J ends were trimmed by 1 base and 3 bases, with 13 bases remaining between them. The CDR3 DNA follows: TGTGCCAGCAGCTTAGAAGCGTGGATTCACTACAATGAGCAGTTCTTC. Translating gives CASSLEAWIHYNEQFF.

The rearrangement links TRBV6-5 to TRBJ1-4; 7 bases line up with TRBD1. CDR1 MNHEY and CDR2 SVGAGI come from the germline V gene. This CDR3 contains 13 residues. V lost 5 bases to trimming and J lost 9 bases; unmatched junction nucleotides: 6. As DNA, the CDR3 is TGTGCCAGCAGTAGAGGACAGGCCCAAAAACTGTTTTTT. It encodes CASSRGQAQKLFF.

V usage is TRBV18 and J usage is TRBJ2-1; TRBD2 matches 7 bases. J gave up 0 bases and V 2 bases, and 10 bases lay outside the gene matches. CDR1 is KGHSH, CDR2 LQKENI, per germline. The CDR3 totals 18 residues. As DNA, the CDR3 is TGTGCCAGCTCACCATATCCGGGTGGGAGGGACTCCTACAATGAGCAGTTCTTC. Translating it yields CASSPYPGGRDSYNEQFF.

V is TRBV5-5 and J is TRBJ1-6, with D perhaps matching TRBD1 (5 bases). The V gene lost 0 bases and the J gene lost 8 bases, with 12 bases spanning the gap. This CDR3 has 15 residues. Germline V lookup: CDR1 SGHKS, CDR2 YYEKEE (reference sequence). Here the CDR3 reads CASSLEAREDSPLHF. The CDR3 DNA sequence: TGTGCCAGCAGCTTGGAGGCCAGGGAAGATTCACCCCTCCACTTT. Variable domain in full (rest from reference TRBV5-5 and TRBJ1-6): DAGVTQSPTHLIKTRGQQVTLRCSPISGHKSVSWYQQVLGQGPQFIFQYYEKEERGRGNFPDRFSARQFPNYSSELNVNALLLGDSALYLCASSLEAREDSPLHFGNGTRLTVT.

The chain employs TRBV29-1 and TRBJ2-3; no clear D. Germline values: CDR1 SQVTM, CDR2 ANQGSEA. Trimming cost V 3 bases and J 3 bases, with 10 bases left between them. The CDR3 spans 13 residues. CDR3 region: CSVDGLGTDTQYF. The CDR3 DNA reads TGCAGCGTTGACGGCCTCGGGACAGATACGCAGTATTTT.

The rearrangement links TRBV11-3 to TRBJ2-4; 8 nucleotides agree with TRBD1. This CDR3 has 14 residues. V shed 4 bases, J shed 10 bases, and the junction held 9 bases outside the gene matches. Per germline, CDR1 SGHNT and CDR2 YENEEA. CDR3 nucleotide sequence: TGTGCCAGCAGCTCTCGGACAGGGAGTGGGATTCAGTACTTC. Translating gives CASSSRTGSGIQYF.

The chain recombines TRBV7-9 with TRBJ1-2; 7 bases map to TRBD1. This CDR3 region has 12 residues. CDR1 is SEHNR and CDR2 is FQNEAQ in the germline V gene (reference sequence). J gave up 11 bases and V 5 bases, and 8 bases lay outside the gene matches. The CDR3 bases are TGTGCCAGCAGCGAAGGGACAGAATGGTACACCTTC. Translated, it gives CASSEGTEWYTF.

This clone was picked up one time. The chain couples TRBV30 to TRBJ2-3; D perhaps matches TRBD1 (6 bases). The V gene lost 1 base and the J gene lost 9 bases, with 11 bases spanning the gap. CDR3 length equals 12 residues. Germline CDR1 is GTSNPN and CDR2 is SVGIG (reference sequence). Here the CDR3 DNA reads TGTGCCTGGAGTGACCATACAGGGACGCAGTATTTT. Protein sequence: CAWSDHTGTQYF.

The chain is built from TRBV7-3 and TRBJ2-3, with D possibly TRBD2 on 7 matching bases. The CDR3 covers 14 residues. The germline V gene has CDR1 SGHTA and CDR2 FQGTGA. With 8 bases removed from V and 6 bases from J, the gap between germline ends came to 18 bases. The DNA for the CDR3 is TGTGCCAGCCGCAAAGGGGGGGCAGGGGATACGCAGTATTTT. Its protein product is CASRKGGAGDTQYF. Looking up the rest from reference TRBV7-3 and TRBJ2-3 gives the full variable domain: GAGVSQTPSNKVTEKGKYVELRCDPISGHTALYWYRQSLGQGPEFLIYFQGTGAADDSGLPNDRFFAVRPEGSVSTLKIQRTERGDSAVYLCASRKGGAGDTQYFGPGTRLTVL.

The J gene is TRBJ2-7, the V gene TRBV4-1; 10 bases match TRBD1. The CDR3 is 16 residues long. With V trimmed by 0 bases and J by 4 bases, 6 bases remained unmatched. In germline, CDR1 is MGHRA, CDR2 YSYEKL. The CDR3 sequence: CASSQDRDRGDYEQYF. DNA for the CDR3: TGCGCCAGCAGCCAAGATAGGGACAGGGGCGATTACGAGCAGTACTTC.